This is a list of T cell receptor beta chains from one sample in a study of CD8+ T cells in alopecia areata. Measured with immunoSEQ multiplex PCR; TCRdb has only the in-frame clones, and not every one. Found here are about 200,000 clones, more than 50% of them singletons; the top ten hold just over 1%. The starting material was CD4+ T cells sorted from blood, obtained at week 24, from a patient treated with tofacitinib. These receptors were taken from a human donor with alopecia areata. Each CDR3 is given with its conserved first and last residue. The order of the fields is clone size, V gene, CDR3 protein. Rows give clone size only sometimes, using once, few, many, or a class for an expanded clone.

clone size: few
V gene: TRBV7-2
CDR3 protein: CASSLAAGLTQGYTF

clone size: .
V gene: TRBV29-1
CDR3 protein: CSVARQGRTDTQYF

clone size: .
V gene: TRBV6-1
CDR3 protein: CASSQTAYEQYF

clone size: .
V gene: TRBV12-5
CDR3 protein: CASVDTGNEQFF

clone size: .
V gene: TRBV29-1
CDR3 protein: CSVQTTGVFYEQFF

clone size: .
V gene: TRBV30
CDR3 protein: CAWSDYNSPLHF

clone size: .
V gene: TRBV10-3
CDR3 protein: CAIRDNAGSPYNEQFF

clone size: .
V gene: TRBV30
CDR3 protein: CAWSVLGPQQYF

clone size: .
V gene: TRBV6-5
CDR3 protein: CASSYSRQREYEQYF

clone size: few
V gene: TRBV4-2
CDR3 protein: CASSQGRTSGYTGELFF

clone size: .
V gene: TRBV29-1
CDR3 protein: CSVVRVETQYF

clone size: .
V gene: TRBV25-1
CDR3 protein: CASSDPINVLTF

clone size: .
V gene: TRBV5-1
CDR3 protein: CASSLGRPNTEAFF

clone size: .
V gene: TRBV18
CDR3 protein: CASLMDRQETQYF

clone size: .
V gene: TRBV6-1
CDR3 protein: CASQLAGPYEQYF

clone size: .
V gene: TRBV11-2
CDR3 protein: CASSVQGRDYGYTF